The 29 T cell receptor beta chains below all came from one sample that was sequenced in a study of cytomegalovirus exposure and HLA in healthy donors. Vbeta (60) and Jbeta (13) primers were used in the PCR. Generated by immunoSEQ multiplex PCR, the TCRdb table keeps only in-frame clones and is missing some. The table lists some 100,000 clones, about 75% of them singletons, with approximately 4.3% in the top ten. Sequenced sample: PBMCs. These receptors were collected from a woman aged 18-30 years in good health and CMV-seropositive.

The sample holds a few counts of this clone. The chain employs TRBV2 and TRBJ2-3; TRBD2 is a possible D gene (6 bases). Deletions cut 6 bases from V and 0 bases from J, with 19 bases between. The CDR3 consists of 17 residues. Germline lookup yields CDR1 SNHLY and CDR2 FYNNEI. In DNA, the CDR3 is TGTGCCAGCAGAGCCGAAGCCGGGACTCCAAGCACAGATACGCAGTATTTT. Translation: CASRAEAGTPSTDTQYF.

The chain couples TRBV28 to TRBJ2-3; no clear D gene. The V gene's germline CDR1 is MDHEN and CDR2 SYDVKM. This CDR3 is 12 amino acids long. Trimming left V 6 bases short and J 2 bases short, with 6 bases between. CDR3 bases: TGTGCCAGCAGCCCTCCCACAGATACGCAGTATTTT. As protein: CASSPPTDTQYF.

The rearrangement uses TRBV7-3 and TRBJ2-3; 14 nucleotides agree with TRBD2. Trimming at V came to 5 bases and at J to 5 bases, leaving 3 bases not matched to a gene. The CDR3 is 15 residues long. The V gene's germline CDR1 is SGHTA and CDR2 FQGTGA. CDR3 residues: CASSLGLAGGDTQYF. For the CDR3, the DNA is TGTGCCAGCAGCCTCGGACTAGCGGGAGGAGATACGCAGTATTTT.

This clone was picked up one time. The chain is built from TRBV7-9 and TRBJ2-3; D might be TRBD2 (6 bases). The CDR3 is 15 residues long. Germline V gives CDR1 SEHNR, CDR2 FQNEAQ (reference sequence). Trimming took off 7 bases at V and 6 bases at J, with 20 bases between the two ends. The CDR3 region is CASTPPGVGPDTQYF. CDR3 DNA sequence: TGTGCCAGCACCCCCCCGGGGGTCGGGCCGGATACGCAGTATTTT.

The rearrangement uses TRBV29-1 and TRBJ1-4; no firm D call. The CDR3 sequence is 10 residues long. With 3 bases removed from V and 7 bases from J, the gap between germline ends came to 3 bases. In germline, CDR1 is SQVTM, CDR2 ANQGSEA. The CDR3 bases are TGCAGCGTTGAGCGTGAAAAACTGTTTTTT. It codes for CSVEREKLFF.

This chain joins TRBV4-3 and TRBJ1-1; the match to TRBD1 covers 9 bases. Germline V gene sequence: CDR1 LGHNA, CDR2 YSLEER. V gave up 0 bases and J gave up 0 bases; unmatched junction bases: 2. The CDR3 is made up of 16 amino acids. The CDR3 here is CASSQEGTGMNTEAFF. In DNA form, the CDR3 reads TGCGCCAGCAGCCAAGAGGGGACAGGGATGAACACTGAAGCTTTCTTT.

This chain's CDR3 is CATSRDKTGGTGELFF. DNA for the CDR3: TGTGCCACCAGCAGAGATAAGACAGGGGGCACCGGGGAGCTGTTTTTT. The chain carries TRBV15 and TRBJ2-2; 9 bases are a match to TRBD1. J gave up 4 bases and V 0 bases, and 3 bases lay outside the gene matches. Germline V CDR1 and CDR2: LNHNV, YYDKDF (reference sequence). CDR3 length equals 16 residues. Variable domain in full (rest from reference TRBV15 and TRBJ2-2): DAMVIQNPRYQVTQFGKPVTLSCSQTLNHNVMYWYQQKSSQAPKLLFHYYDKDFNNEADTPDNFQSRRPNTSFCFLDIRSPGLGDTAMYLCATSRDKTGGTGELFFGEGSRLTVL.

This chain uses TRBV19 with TRBJ1-2; 8 nucleotides agree with TRBD1. Trimming took 5 bases from V and 4 from J; bases not matched to a gene: 6. The CDR3 covers 14 residues. Germline CDR1 LNHDA, CDR2 SQIVND (reference sequence). Here the CDR3 DNA reads TGTGCCAGTAGTCCCTCCGGGACAGGCTATGGCTACACCTTC. Protein sequence: CASSPSGTGYGYTF.

The V call is TRBV15, the J call TRBJ1-1; D not certain. Germline V CDR1 and CDR2: LNHNV, YYDKDF (reference sequence). The V and J ends lost 0 bases and 10 bases respectively, with 9 bases between them. CDR3 length: 12 amino acids. CDR3 coding DNA: TGTGCCACCAGCAGAGATGTCCAGGTAGCTTTCTTT. It specifies CATSRDVQVAFF. Drawing the rest from reference TRBV15 and TRBJ1-1, the complete variable domain is DAMVIQNPRYQVTQFGKPVTLSCSQTLNHNVMYWYQQKSSQAPKLLFHYYDKDFNNEADTPDNFQSRRPNTSFCFLDIRSPGLGDTAMYLCATSRDVQVAFFGQGTRLTVV.

V and J are TRBV27 and TRBJ2-5, with 8 nucleotides matching TRBD2. The closer fit of TRBJ2-7 to the DNA end suggests the J call may be wrong. Germline V gives CDR1 MNHEY, CDR2 SMNVEV (reference sequence). The CDR3 runs to 16 residues. CDR3 coding DNA: TGTGCCAGCAGTTTATTTTCGGGAGGGGTTGGGTACGAGCAGTACTTC. Its protein is CASSLFSGGVGYEQYF.

The chain couples TRBV5-1 to TRBJ2-1, with 11 nucleotides matching TRBD2. V was clipped by 0 bases and J by 11 bases; unmatched bases: 10. This CDR3 is built from 16 residues. Germline loops: CDR1 SGHRS, CDR2 YFSETQ. This CDR3 is CASSLVGLAGMLQQFF. CDR3 DNA sequence: TGCGCCAGCAGCTTGGTAGGACTAGCGGGTATGTTACAGCAGTTCTTC.

This chain joins TRBV11-3 and TRBJ2-5; TRBD2 might be the D (6 bases). The CDR3 runs to 13 residues. V lost 3 bases, J lost 3 bases, and 8 bases lay in between. Germline values: CDR1 SGHNT, CDR2 YENEEA. The CDR3 DNA follows: TGTGCCAGCAGCTTGGGGGAGGAAGAGACCCAGTACTTC. This translates into CASSLGEEETQYF.

This clone appeared a few times. The chain carries TRBV27 and TRBJ2-7; 11 bases fit TRBD2. Germline CDR1 is MNHEY and CDR2 is SMNVEV (reference sequence). The CDR3 is made up of 15 amino acids. V lost 7 bases to trimming and J lost 4 bases; unmatched junction nucleotides: 9. CDR3 sequence (DNA): TGTGCCAGCACTCCCGGGACTAGCGGAAAATACGAGCAGTACTTC. Amino acids: CASTPGTSGKYEQYF.

The V gene is TRBV27, the J gene TRBJ2-7; TRBD2 matches 16 bases. V trimming: 5 bases; J trimming: 6 bases; junction bases outside the gene matches: 4. Germline CDR1 and CDR2: MNHEY and SMNVEV (reference sequence). There are 15 residues in the CDR3. The CDR3 sequence: CASSPGLAGGLEQYF. CDR3 in DNA: TGTGCCAGCAGTCCGGGACTAGCGGGAGGGCTCGAGCAGTACTTC.

There are a few counts of this clone. J is TRBJ2-7 and V is TRBV6-5; weak D call: TRBD1 (6 bases). The CDR3 is 15 amino acids. Trimming left V 0 bases short and J 6 bases short, with 15 bases between. CDR1 MNHEY and CDR2 SVGAGI come from the germline V gene. The CDR3, as DNA: TGTGCCAGCAGTTACTCGGGGCAGGGGATCTCCGAGCAGTACTTC. As protein: CASSYSGQGISEQYF.

V and J are TRBV15 and TRBJ1-5; D is unresolved. The CDR3 spans 12 residues. The germline CDR1 and CDR2 sequences are LNHNV and YYDKDF (reference sequence). V was pared by 5 bases and J by 5 bases, with 7 bases between. CDR3 nucleotides: TGTGCCACCAGCGTTCCAGATCAGCCCCAGCATTTT. It translates to CATSVPDQPQHF.

The CDR3 region has the DNA TGTGCCATCGGGGGGGCCACTGAAGCTTTCTTT. Its protein is CAIGGATEAFF. This sequence joins TRBV10-3 and TRBJ1-1; D perhaps matches TRBD1 (6 bases). Germline V gene lookup returns CDR1 ENHRY and CDR2 SYGVKD. CDR3 size: 11 residues. V was pared by 8 bases and J by 4 bases, with 8 bases between.

This clone showed up just a few times. This sequence joins TRBV10-3 and TRBJ2-1, with 11 positions matching TRBD2. V lost 6 bases, J lost 5 bases, and 3 bases stayed unmatched. Germline CDR1 and CDR2: ENHRY and SYGVKD. The CDR3 contains 14 residues. CDR3 protein: CAIRTGLADNEQFF. CDR3 nucleotide sequence: TGTGCCATCAGGACGGGACTAGCGGACAATGAGCAGTTCTTC.

The chain combines TRBV6-5 with TRBJ2-5, with 7 bases that match TRBD2. This CDR3 is built from 15 residues. Germline V lookup: CDR1 MNHEY, CDR2 SVGAGI. Unmatched junction bases numbered 10, after V lost 7 bases and J lost 2 bases. CDR3 DNA: TGTGCCAGCACTGTTATAGCGGGCACTCAAGAGACCCAGTACTTC. Translation: CASTVIAGTQETQYF.

This sequence joins TRBV4-3 and TRBJ2-3, with D possibly being TRBD2 (6 bases). The V and J ends lost 0 bases and 13 bases respectively, with 11 bases between them. Germline V CDR1 and CDR2: LGHNA, YSLEER. This CDR3 spans 12 amino acids. The CDR3 sequence: CASSQDGGVEYF. The CDR3 DNA sequence: TGCGCCAGCAGCCAAGATGGAGGGGTAGAGTATTTT.

Here the CDR3 reads CSVFPGAGDQETQYF. The CDR3 DNA sequence: TGCAGCGTTTTCCCAGGGGCGGGAGACCAAGAGACCCAGTACTTC. The J gene is TRBJ2-5, the V gene TRBV29-1; the D gene is possibly TRBD2 (7 bases). The CDR3 totals 15 residues. Germline-derived CDR1 and CDR2 are SQVTM and ANQGSEA. V was clipped by 5 bases and J by 0 bases, with 16 bases between them.

The chain couples TRBV10-3 to TRBJ1-1; 7 nucleotides align to TRBD1. CDR1 is ENHRY and CDR2 is SYGVKD in the germline V gene. The CDR3 length is 14 residues. V lost 6 bases, J lost 1 base, and 5 bases stayed unmatched. Written as DNA, the CDR3 is TGTGCCATCAGCGGGGACAGAGGGAACACTGAAGCTTTCTTT. Translated, it gives CAISGDRGNTEAFF.

The J gene is TRBJ1-2, the V gene TRBV14; D is unclear. There are 17 residues in the CDR3. Looked up from germline, CDR1 is SGHDN and CDR2 is FVKESK. The V and J ends lost 4 bases and 3 bases respectively, with 21 bases between them. CDR3 nucleotides: TGTGCCAGCAGCCCCCTTCCAGAGTATCACGAGGACTATGGCTACACCTTC. Translating it yields CASSPLPEYHEDYGYTF.

V usage is TRBV6-6 and J usage is TRBJ2-5, with 8 bases lining up with TRBD2. This CDR3 spans 13 amino acids. In germline, CDR1 is MNHNY, CDR2 SVGAGI (reference sequence). Trimming at V came to 6 bases and at J to 2 bases, leaving 2 bases not matched to a gene. CDR3 residues: CASSRGGQETQYF. The DNA for the CDR3 is TGTGCCAGCAGCCGGGGGGGGCAAGAGACCCAGTACTTC.

This clone was observed a handful of times. The chain uses TRBV6-1 and TRBJ1-5; the D is unclear. The germline gives CDR1 MNHNS, CDR2 SASEGT. V was trimmed by 7 bases and J by 5 bases, leaving 12 bases between them. The CDR3 is 13 amino acids. CDR3 sequence: CASMISVDQPQHF. The CDR3 DNA sequence: TGTGCCAGCATGATCAGTGTCGATCAGCCCCAGCATTTT.

This rearrangement joins TRBV28 to TRBJ2-3; 7 bases agree with TRBD2. Trimming took 6 bases from V and 4 from J; bases not matched to a gene: 4. The CDR3 consists of 13 residues. In germline, CDR1 is MDHEN, CDR2 SYDVKM. The DNA for the CDR3 is TGTGCCAGCAGCCGACGGGGGGCAGATACGCAGTATTTT. Translated, it gives CASSRRGADTQYF. Looking up the rest from reference TRBV28 and TRBJ2-3 gives the full variable domain: DVKVTQSSRYLVKRTGEKVFLECVQDMDHENMFWYRQDPGLGLRLIYFSYDVKMKEKGDIPEGYSVSREKKERFSLILESASTNQTSMYLCASSRRGADTQYFGPGTRLTVL.

This chain uses TRBV19 with TRBJ2-3; maybe TRBD2 (5 bases). CDR3 length: 13 residues. V shed 7 bases and J shed 5 bases, with 13 bases lying between them. Germline V lookup: CDR1 LNHDA, CDR2 SQIVND (reference sequence). The DNA of the CDR3 is TGTGCCAGTACTTTCGGTCGGGGAGATACGCAGTATTTT. Its translation: CASTFGRGDTQYF.

The V and J genes are TRBV5-1 and TRBJ2-7, with 9 positions matching TRBD2. Germline CDR1 and CDR2: SGHRS and YFSETQ. The CDR3 loop spans 15 amino acids. V lost 4 bases, J lost 7 bases, and 12 bases stayed unmatched. In DNA form, the CDR3 reads TGCGCCAGCAGCCCGCCCTTAGCGGGAGAGCGAGAGCAGTACTTC. This translates into CASSPPLAGEREQYF.

The chain recombines TRBV18 with TRBJ2-1, with no clear D. Per the germline V gene, CDR1 is KGHSH and CDR2 is LQKENI. The V gene lost 1 base and the J gene lost 8 bases, with 12 bases spanning the gap. The CDR3 covers 14 residues. As DNA, the CDR3 is TGTGCCAGCTCACCACTTTCTAACAGCCATGAGCAGTTCTTC. As protein: CASSPLSNSHEQFF.